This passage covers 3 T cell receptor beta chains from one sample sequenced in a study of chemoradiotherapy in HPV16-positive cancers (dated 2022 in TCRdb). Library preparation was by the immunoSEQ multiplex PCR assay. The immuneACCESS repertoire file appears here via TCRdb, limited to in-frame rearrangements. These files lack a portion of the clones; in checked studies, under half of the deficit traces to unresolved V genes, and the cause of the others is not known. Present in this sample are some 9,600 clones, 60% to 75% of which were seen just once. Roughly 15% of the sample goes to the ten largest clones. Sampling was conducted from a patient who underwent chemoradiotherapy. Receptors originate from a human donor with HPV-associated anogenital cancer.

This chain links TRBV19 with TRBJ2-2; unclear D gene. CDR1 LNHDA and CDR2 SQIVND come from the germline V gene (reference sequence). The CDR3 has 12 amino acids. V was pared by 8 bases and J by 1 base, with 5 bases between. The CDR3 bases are TGTGCCAGTCTAAAGAACACCGGGGAGCTGTTTTTT. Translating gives CASLKNTGELFF.

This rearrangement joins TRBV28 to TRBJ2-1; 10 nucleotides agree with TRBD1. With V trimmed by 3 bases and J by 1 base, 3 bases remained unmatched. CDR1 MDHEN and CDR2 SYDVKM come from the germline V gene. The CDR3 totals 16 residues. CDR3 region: CASSFRDRGSYNEQFF. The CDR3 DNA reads TGTGCCAGCAGTTTCCGGGACAGGGGATCCTACAATGAGCAGTTCTTC. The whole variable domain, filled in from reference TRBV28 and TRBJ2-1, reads DVKVTQSSRYLVKRTGEKVFLECVQDMDHENMFWYRQDPGLGLRLIYFSYDVKMKEKGDIPEGYSVSREKKERFSLILESASTNQTSMYLCASSFRDRGSYNEQFFGPGTRLTVL.

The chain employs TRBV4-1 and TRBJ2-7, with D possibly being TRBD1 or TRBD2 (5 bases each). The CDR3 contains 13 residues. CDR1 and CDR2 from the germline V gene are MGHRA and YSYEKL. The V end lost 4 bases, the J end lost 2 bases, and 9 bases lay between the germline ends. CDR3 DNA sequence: TGCGCCAGCAGCCGGGACCGAACCTACGAGCAGTACTTC. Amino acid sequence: CASSRDRTYEQYF.